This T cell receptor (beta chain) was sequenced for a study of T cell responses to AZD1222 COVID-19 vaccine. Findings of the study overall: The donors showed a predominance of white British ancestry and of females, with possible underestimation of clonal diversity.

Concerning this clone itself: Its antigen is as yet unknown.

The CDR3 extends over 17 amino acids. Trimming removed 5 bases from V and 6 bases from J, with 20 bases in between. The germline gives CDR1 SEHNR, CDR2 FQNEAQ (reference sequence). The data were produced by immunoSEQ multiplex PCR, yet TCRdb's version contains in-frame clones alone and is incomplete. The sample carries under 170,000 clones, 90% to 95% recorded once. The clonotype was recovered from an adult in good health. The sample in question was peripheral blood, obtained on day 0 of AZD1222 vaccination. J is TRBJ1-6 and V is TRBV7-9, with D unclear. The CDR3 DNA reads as TGTGCCAGCAGCCCTACCGTTTGGTCCGCGACTAATTCACCCCTCCACTTT. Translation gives CASSPTVWSATNSPLHF.